Each of the 20 T cell receptor beta chains below was sequenced from the same sample in a study of cytomegalovirus exposure and HLA in healthy donors. It was with 60 Vbeta and 13 Jbeta primers that the PCR ran. Assay used: immunoSEQ multiplex PCR; TCRdb lists only in-frame clones, some missing. The sample records nearly 110,000 clones, 82% being singletons. Sequencing used PBMCs. Receptors were obtained from a man younger than 40 in good health and CMV-seropositive.

The genes are TRBV11-2 and TRBJ2-7, with D perhaps TRBD1 (6 bases). Trimming took 1 base from V and 4 from J, leaving 17 bases between them. This CDR3 has 16 amino acids. CDR1 and CDR2 from the germline V gene are SGHAT and FQNNGV. In DNA, the CDR3 is TGTGCCAGCAGCTTAGTAGCAACTAGGGGGAGTTACGAGCAGTACTTC. Translating it yields CASSLVATRGSYEQYF. The full variable domain, completed using reference TRBV11-2 and TRBJ2-7, is EAGVAQSPRYKIIEKRQSVAFWCNPISGHATLYWYQQILGQGPKLLIQFQNNGVVDDSQLPKDRFSAERLKGVDSTLKIQPAKLEDSAVYLCASSLVATRGSYEQYFGPGTRLTVT.

The chain uses TRBV6-5 and TRBJ1-6; 8 positions agree with TRBD1. V gave up 2 bases and J gave up 7 bases; unmatched junction bases: 4. Germline CDR1 and CDR2: MNHEY and SVGAGI. The CDR3 is 15 amino acids. The chain's CDR3 is CASSYRDRTNSPLHF. The CDR3 DNA reads TGTGCCAGCAGTTACAGGGACAGGACGAATTCACCCCTCCACTTT.

The chain carries TRBV6-1 and TRBJ1-1, with D possibly TRBD1 on 6 matching bases. Trimming removed 5 bases at V and 6 bases at J, with 16 bases between. The CDR3 sequence is 14 residues long. CDR1 is MNHNS, CDR2 SASEGT, per germline. As DNA, the CDR3 is TGTGCCAGCAGTCCCGAGGGGGATATCGCTGAAGCTTTCTTT. Amino acid sequence: CASSPEGDIAEAFF.

CDR3 DNA: TGTGCCAGCAGCTCACCGGTCGGGGGAGCCTATGGCTACACCTTC. As protein: CASSSPVGGAYGYTF. The genes are TRBV7-2 and TRBJ1-2; possibly TRBD1 for D (5 bases). The CDR3 length is 15 residues. Trimming left V 4 bases short and J 4 bases short, with 16 bases between. Germline V gene sequence: CDR1 SGHTA, CDR2 FQGNSA.

The chain is built from TRBV6-1 and TRBJ2-1; the D is unclear. Germline V gives CDR1 MNHNS, CDR2 SASEGT. This CDR3 spans 14 amino acids. Trimming took off 5 bases at V and 2 bases at J, with 10 bases between the two ends. In DNA, the CDR3 is TGTGCCAGCAGTCCGTGGGCCCCCTACAATGAGCAGTTCTTC. This codes for CASSPWAPYNEQFF.

This clone was counted only a few times. The chain has TRBV29-1 and TRBJ1-2, with TRBD1 matching 7 bases. CDR3 length: 12 residues. V dropped 3 bases and J dropped 4; count of bases not matched to a gene: 2. Germline V gives CDR1 SQVTM, CDR2 ANQGSEA. Written as DNA, the CDR3 is TGCAGCGTTGAGACAGGGACCTATGGCTACACCTTC. Protein: CSVETGTYGYTF.

The genes are TRBV7-2 and TRBJ2-7, with 8 positions matching TRBD1. The CDR3 extends over 13 amino acids. V gave up 4 bases and J gave up 5 bases; unmatched junction bases: 4. Germline V lookup: CDR1 SGHTA, CDR2 FQGNSA. CDR3: CASSSWTGNEQYF. The CDR3 nucleotides are TGTGCCAGCAGCTCCTGGACAGGGAACGAGCAGTACTTC.

The chain has TRBV6-1 and TRBJ2-3, with 14 bases lining up with TRBD2. V shed 4 bases, J shed 4 bases, and the junction held 7 bases outside the gene matches. CDR3 length equals 17 residues. Germline CDR1 is MNHNS and CDR2 is SASEGT. CDR3 loop: CASSGTSGGYWADTQYF. The CDR3 DNA follows: TGTGCCAGCAGTGGGACTAGCGGGGGGTACTGGGCAGATACGCAGTATTTT.

This sequence joins TRBV7-2 and TRBJ2-7; TRBD2 aligns across 8 bases. The ends lost 5 bases at V and 9 bases at J; junction bases unmatched: 12. This CDR3 is built from 14 residues. Germline V gene data show CDR1 as SGHTA and CDR2 as FQGNSA. The CDR3 protein is CASSPRGGGQRQYF. CDR3 in DNA: TGTGCCAGCAGCCCCCGGGGGGGCGGCCAAAGGCAGTACTTC.

V usage is TRBV14 and J usage is TRBJ2-7; 8 nucleotides align to TRBD1. The CDR3 spans 14 residues. CDR1 and CDR2 from the germline V gene are SGHDN and FVKESK. With V trimmed by 4 bases and J by 4 bases, 6 bases remained unmatched. The CDR3 loop is CASSRTQGAYEQYF. Written as DNA, the CDR3 is TGTGCCAGCAGCCGAACCCAGGGGGCGTACGAGCAGTACTTC.

The chain has TRBV13 and TRBJ2-6; D is unclear. The germline V gene has CDR1 PRHDT and CDR2 FYEKMQ (reference sequence). The CDR3 is made up of 15 amino acids. Trimming took off 3 bases at V and 0 bases at J, with 6 bases between the two ends. CDR3 bases: TGTGCCAGCAGCTTCAGAAGCTCTGGGGCCAACGTCCTGACTTTC. Amino acid sequence: CASSFRSSGANVLTF.

V and J are TRBV2 and TRBJ1-2; D call uncertain. Trimming left V 1 base short and J 4 bases short, with 7 bases between. Germline values: CDR1 SNHLY, CDR2 FYNNEI. CDR3 length equals 13 residues. The CDR3, as DNA: TGTGCCAGCAGTGAAGATTACGGCTATGGCTACACCTTC. Translating it yields CASSEDYGYGYTF.

The J gene is TRBJ2-3, the V gene TRBV9; D perhaps matches TRBD2 (7 bases). V lost 0 bases to trimming and J lost 0 bases, with 11 bases between them. Germline V gives CDR1 SGDLS, CDR2 YYNGEE. The CDR3 sequence is 16 residues long. The CDR3 coding sequence is TGTGCCAGCAGCGTAGGGGGGGGACAAAGCACAGATACGCAGTATTTT. Protein sequence: CASSVGGGQSTDTQYF.

The chain recombines TRBV11-2 with TRBJ2-2, with 10 bases identical to TRBD1. CDR3 length equals 16 residues. Trimming removed 5 bases from V and 4 bases from J; junction bases left unmatched: 7. Germline V lookup: CDR1 SGHAT, CDR2 FQNNGV. Here the CDR3 DNA reads TGTGCCAGCAGCGTCGACAGGGGGCGCGTCACCGGGGAGCTGTTTTTT. Protein: CASSVDRGRVTGELFF. Full variable domain (missing parts from reference TRBV11-2 and TRBJ2-2): EAGVAQSPRYKIIEKRQSVAFWCNPISGHATLYWYQQILGQGPKLLIQFQNNGVVDDSQLPKDRFSAERLKGVDSTLKIQPAKLEDSAVYLCASSVDRGRVTGELFFGEGSRLTVL.

V is TRBV5-5 and J is TRBJ1-1; tentatively, D is TRBD1 (6 bases). The germline gives CDR1 SGHKS, CDR2 YYEKEE (reference sequence). This CDR3 spans 15 amino acids. The germline V and J ends were trimmed by 0 bases and 0 bases, with 9 bases remaining between them. CDR3 nucleotides: TGTGCCAGCAGCTTGGGACAGGTCCTGAACACTGAAGCTTTCTTT. Its protein is CASSLGQVLNTEAFF. Full variable domain (remainder filled in from reference TRBV5-5 and TRBJ1-1): DAGVTQSPTHLIKTRGQQVTLRCSPISGHKSVSWYQQVLGQGPQFIFQYYEKEERGRGNFPDRFSARQFPNYSSELNVNALLLGDSALYLCASSLGQVLNTEAFFGQGTRLTVV.

V is TRBV11-2 and J is TRBJ2-2, with TRBD1 matching over 7 bases. The CDR3 length is 18 residues. Per the germline V gene, CDR1 is SGHAT and CDR2 is FQNNGV. Trimming took 1 base from V and 2 from J; bases not matched to a gene: 10. DNA of the CDR3: TGTGCCAGCAGCTTAGGGTCAGGGGGAGTAGTTAACACCGGGGAGCTGTTTTTT. This gives the protein CASSLGSGGVVNTGELFF.

The chain joins TRBV19 to TRBJ1-1; TRBD1 matches 9 bases. The CDR3 runs to 15 residues. Germline values: CDR1 LNHDA, CDR2 SQIVND (reference sequence). The V gene end was trimmed by 6 bases and the J gene end by 6 bases; junction bases not matched to a gene: 11. CDR3 nucleotide sequence: TGTGCCAGTAGGGACAGGGGTGGAAGTGGCTCTGAAGCTTTCTTT. It is translated as CASRDRGGSGSEAFF.

This clone has just a few counts. The chain has TRBV6-4 and TRBJ2-1; D might be TRBD2 (5 bases). The CDR3 consists of 14 residues. Germline V gene sequence: CDR1 MRHNA, CDR2 SNTAGT. V gave up 2 bases and J gave up 6 bases, with 11 bases separating them. As DNA, the CDR3 is TGTGCCAGCAGTGACGGACTGGGGAGCAATGAGCAGTTCTTC. It is translated as CASSDGLGSNEQFF.

This clone was seen just once. V and J are TRBV29-1 and TRBJ2-6, with D unresolved. The germline V gene has CDR1 SQVTM and CDR2 ANQGSEA. Trimming took 4 bases from V and 6 from J, leaving 4 bases between them. This CDR3 is built from 11 residues. As DNA, the CDR3 is TGCAGCGTTGTAGCGGCCAACGTCCTGACTTTC. Residues: CSVVAANVLTF.

This clone was observed once. V is TRBV10-3 and J is TRBJ2-7; 13 positions match TRBD2. The J segment lost 6 bases and the V segment lost 4 bases, leaving 6 bases of the junction unmatched. The germline CDR1 and CDR2 sequences are ENHRY and SYGVKD. The CDR3 has 15 amino acids. The CDR3 coding sequence is TGTGCCATCAGTGCGACTAGCGGGGGGCAGCTCGAGCAGTACTTC. It yields the protein CAISATSGGQLEQYF.